This TCR beta chain emerged from a study of identical twins' blood T cells. Points from the study as a whole: Out-of-frame TCRbeta clonotypes reportedly had markedly more similar V usage in twins than unrelated donors.

V dropped 7 bases and J dropped 7 bases, with 16 bases sitting between them. Germline lookup yields CDR1 SQVTM and CDR2 ANQGSEA. The CDR3 loop spans 13 amino acids. Sample barcodes were added at both library ends during cDNA synthesis. MiXCR, run by TCRdb on the 5' RACE reads, gives a single entry per CDR3 protein. The sample consists of a few hundred thousand distinct CDR3 sequences, about 28% of them appearing once. All three twin pairs grew up together with likely shared infections and vaccines. This clonotype was observed at least ten times. Its antigen is still unknown. The V call is TRBV29-1, the J call TRBJ2-2; D ambiguous. The clonotype was recovered from a woman aged 18-49 years in good health. The sequencing sample was made of PBMCs. For the CDR3, the DNA is TGCAGCGGCATTCCAGGCCCTCTCGGGGAGCTGTTTTTT. It codes for CSGIPGPLGELFF.